The rows below give T cell receptor beta chains drawn from one sample of a study of blood T cell repertoires in COVID-19. Some clones are missing from TCRdb's copy, which holds only in-frame ones; the method was immunoSEQ multiplex PCR. The sample holds roughly 150,000 clones; roughly four fifths are singletons and the top ten take roughly a tenth. Sequencing was done on a sample of peripheral blood. Receptors originate from a human donor in a cohort sampled during active COVID-19. The CDR3 runs from the conserved cysteine through the conserved F or W. Fields, in order: J gene, V gene, clone size, D gene, CDR3 protein, CDR3 DNA. D genes are given only for firm matches. Rows may omit the clone size; those that give it use once, few, many or a size class.

>TRBJ2-3|TRBV3-1/TRBV3-2|.|TRBD2
CASSQDPFSGGSTDTQYF
TGTGCCAGCAGCCAAGATCCTTTCAGCGGGGGGAGCACAGATACGCAGTATTTT
>TRBJ2-5|TRBV10-1|.|.
CASSESRGEETQYF
TGCGCCAGCAGTGAGTCCCGGGGAGAGGAGACCCAGTACTTC
>TRBJ1-1|TRBV28|few|.
CASSLGRGLLKAFF
TGTGCCAGCAGTTTAGGCCGCGGTCTCCTAAAGGCTTTCTTT
>TRBJ1-1|TRBV9|.|TRBD1
CASSVGQGNTEAFF
TGTGCCAGCAGCGTAGGACAGGGGAACACTGAAGCTTTCTTT
>TRBJ2-7|TRBV27|.|TRBD2
CASSRSPSAGSSYEQYF
TGTGCCAGCAGTCGATCACCTTCAGCGGGGTCCTCCTACGAGCAGTACTTC
>TRBJ2-5|TRBV4-1|.|.
CASSQIRGLETQYF
TGCGCCAGCAGCCAAATAAGGGGACTGGAGACCCAGTACTTC
>TRBJ1-2|TRBV4-1|once|.
CASSQEWKGRATPGYGYTF
TGCGCCAGCAGCCAAGAATGGAAGGGCAGGGCGACCCCAGGCTATGGCTACACCTTC
>TRBJ2-7|TRBV6-1|.|.
CASSEEGVVDEQYF
TGTGCCAGCAGTGAAGAGGGGGTAGTGGACGAGCAGTACTTC
>TRBJ1-1|TRBV7-2|.|.
CASSLQGSEAFF
TGTGCCAGCAGCTTACAGGGCAGTGAAGCTTTCTTT
>TRBJ2-3|TRBV7-8|.|TRBD1
CASSSRGGQGAGTQYF
TGTGCCAGCAGCTCGAGGGGGGGACAGGGTGCAGGGACGCAGTATTTT